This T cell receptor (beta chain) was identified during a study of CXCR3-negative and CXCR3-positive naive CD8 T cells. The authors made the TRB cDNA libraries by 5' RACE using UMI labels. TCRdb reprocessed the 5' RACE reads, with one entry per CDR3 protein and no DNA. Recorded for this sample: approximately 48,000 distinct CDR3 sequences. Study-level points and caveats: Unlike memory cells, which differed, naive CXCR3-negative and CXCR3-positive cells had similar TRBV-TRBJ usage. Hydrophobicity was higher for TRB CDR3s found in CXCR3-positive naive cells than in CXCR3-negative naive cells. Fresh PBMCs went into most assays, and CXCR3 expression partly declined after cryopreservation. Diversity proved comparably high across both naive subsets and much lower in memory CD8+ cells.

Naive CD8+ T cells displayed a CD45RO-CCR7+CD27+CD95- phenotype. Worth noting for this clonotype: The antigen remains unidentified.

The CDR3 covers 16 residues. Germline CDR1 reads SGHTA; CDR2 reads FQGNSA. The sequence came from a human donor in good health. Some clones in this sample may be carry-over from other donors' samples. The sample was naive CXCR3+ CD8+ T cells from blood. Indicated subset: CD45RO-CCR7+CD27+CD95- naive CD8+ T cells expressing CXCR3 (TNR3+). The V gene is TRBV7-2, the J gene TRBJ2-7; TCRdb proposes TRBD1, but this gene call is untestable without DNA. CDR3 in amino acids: CASSPPPRFDSYEQYF.